Each of the 6 T cell receptor beta chains below was sequenced from the same sample in a study of beta chain features in type 1 diabetes. Expressed TCRB transcripts were sequenced because the isolated RNA had all been reverse transcribed beforehand. Clones were read by immunoSEQ multiplex PCR, and TCRdb kept only the in-frame ones, dropping some. The data hold approximately 38,000 clones, with 50% to 75% observed a single time. Sequencing used Tregs from blood. The receptors were sampled from a woman in her 30s in good health.

CDR3 nucleotide sequence: TGCAGCGTGTTAACAGGGCGCGTCGGGGAGCTGTTTTTT. Protein sequence: CSVLTGRVGELFF. V and J are TRBV29-1 and TRBJ2-2; maybe TRBD1 (6 bases). This CDR3 has 13 amino acids. CDR1 is SQVTM, CDR2 ANQGSEA, per germline. V lost 6 bases and J 7 bases, leaving 15 bases between the germline ends.

This clone has only one observation. The CDR3 nucleotides read TGTGCCAGCAGTTCCTATAATAGCGAGCAGTACTTC. Amino acids: CASSSYNSEQYF. This rearrangement joins TRBV6-5 to TRBJ2-7; D is ambiguous. Trimming shortened V by 4 bases and J by 6 bases, and 10 bases separated the two germline ends. The length of the CDR3 is 12 residues. CDR1 and CDR2 (germline): MNHEY, SVGAGI.

V and J are TRBV5-4 and TRBJ2-1, with TRBD1 matching 8 bases. This CDR3 is 16 amino acids long. Trimming cost V 4 bases and J 9 bases; bases outside gene matches: 15. Germline V lookup: CDR1 SGHNT, CDR2 YYREEE (reference sequence). Written as DNA, the CDR3 is TGTGCCAGCAGCGGCGGTTCTCAGGGGGCTACGGGTGAGCAGTTCTTC. Translation: CASSGGSQGATGEQFF. The complete variable domain, with remaining parts taken from reference TRBV5-4 and TRBJ2-1, reads ETGVTQSPTHLIKTRGQQVTLRCSSQSGHNTVSWYQQALGQGPQFIFQYYREEENGRGNFPPRFSGLQFPNYSSELNVNALELDDSALYLCASSGGSQGATGEQFFGPGTRLTVL.

The chain couples TRBV4-1 to TRBJ1-2; D is perhaps TRBD1 (5 bases). Germline values: CDR1 MGHRA, CDR2 YSYEKL. The germline V and J ends were trimmed by 1 base and 3 bases, with 15 bases remaining between them. This CDR3 spans 16 amino acids. The CDR3: CASSQATRAGDYGYTF. The DNA of the CDR3 is TGCGCCAGCAGCCAAGCTACCAGGGCGGGGGACTATGGCTACACCTTC.

On this clone: Other DNA sequences in this specimen translate into the identical CDR3. The chain joins TRBV28 to TRBJ2-6; D uncertain. V lost 5 bases and J 2 bases, leaving 4 bases between the germline ends. The germline gives CDR1 MDHEN, CDR2 SYDVKM. There are 13 residues in the CDR3. In nucleotides, the CDR3 is TGTGCCAGCAGTCGCGCTGGGGCCAACGTCCTGACTTTC. Residues: CASSRAGANVLTF.

This clone was observed a single time. The rearrangement links TRBV11-2 to TRBJ2-1, with 8 bases that match TRBD2. The CDR3 runs to 15 residues. Per the germline V gene, CDR1 is SGHAT and CDR2 is FQNNGV. Losses at the gene ends were 5 bases for V and 8 bases for J; bases not matched to a gene: 11. CDR3: CASSPPGGPWDEQFF. The CDR3 DNA follows: TGTGCCAGCAGCCCCCCGGGGGGGCCTTGGGATGAGCAGTTCTTC.